A selection of T cell receptor beta chains follows, all from one sample in a study of tumor-infiltrating lymphocytes in primary liver carcinoma. TCRdb used MiXCR to reprocess the multiplex PCR reads, holding one entry per CDR3 protein. Of 300,000 to 350,000 distinct CDR3 sequences in the sample, 65% were seen once. The sequenced sample was peripheral blood. Receptors were obtained from a middle-aged man with primary liver carcinoma and hepatitis B virus infection. The CDR3 runs from the conserved cysteine through the conserved F or W.

J: TRBJ2-5
V: TRBV29-1
CDR3: CSVADRNHQETQYF

J: TRBJ2-1
V: TRBV10-2
CDR3: CASTLAGGTNEQFF

J: TRBJ1-2
V: TRBV11-2
CDR3: CASSLWRGSQNYGYTF

J: TRBJ1-5
V: TRBV11-2
CDR3: CANSPGTGGISNQPQYF

J: TRBJ2-5
V: TRBV6-2/TRBV6-3
CDR3: CASSYSSGRARETQYF

J: TRBJ2-3
V: TRBV6-6
CDR3: CTSSSLGGKDTQYF

J: TRBJ2-4
V: TRBV20-1
CDR3: CSAPSPRENIQYF

J: TRBJ2-5
V: TRBV6-6
CDR3: CASRLGGEQETQYF

J: TRBJ2-4
V: TRBV28
CDR3: CASSSGTGQFTYF

J: TRBJ2-2
V: TRBV11-2
CDR3: CASSLVGSGGLTGELFF

J: TRBJ1-2
V: TRBV6-2/TRBV6-3
CDR3: CASRLAGSGYGYTF

J: TRBJ2-1
V: TRBV4-2
CDR3: CASSQEDSSYNEQFF

J: TRBJ2-3
V: TRBV11-2
CDR3: CAISSTPSGPVGTQYF

J: TRBJ2-3
V: TRBV6-5
CDR3: CATKSSGSVTDTQYF

J: TRBJ2-1
V: TRBV6-1
CDR3: CASSGGARSYNEQFF

J: TRBJ2-7
V: TRBV6-2/TRBV6-3
CDR3: CASSYSAGKGVNKQYF

J: TRBJ1-4
V: TRBV11-2
CDR3: CGSSMLANEKLFF

J: TRBJ2-5
V: TRBV11-1
CDR3: CASSFGLETQYF

J: TRBJ1-2
V: TRBV5-6
CDR3: CASHPAANYGYTF

J: TRBJ2-7
V: TRBV11-2
CDR3: CASNLSLTYEQYF

J: TRBJ1-5
V: TRBV28
CDR3: CASSPDEGQGSQPQHF

J: TRBJ1-5
V: TRBV11-2
CDR3: CASLAGQPQHF

J: TRBJ2-3
V: TRBV7-9
CDR3: CASSPKTEADTQYF

J: TRBJ2-7
V: TRBV30
CDR3: CAWSPQVAYEQYF

J: TRBJ2-1
V: TRBV5-4
CDR3: CASSGGGLAGYNEQFF

J: TRBJ1-1
V: TRBV7-9
CDR3: CASSWGGGSTEAFF

J: TRBJ2-6
V: TRBV28
CDR3: CASSPPIGANVLTF

J: TRBJ1-1
V: TRBV5-6
CDR3: CASSPTGFDTEAFF

J: TRBJ2-7
V: TRBV28
CDR3: CATSPGLAGFLWEQYF

J: TRBJ2-5
V: TRBV6-2/TRBV6-3
CDR3: CASSLRLIPSQETQYF

J: TRBJ2-7
V: TRBV6-5
CDR3: CASKTGTGVSYEQYF

J: TRBJ2-2
V: TRBV11-2
CDR3: CASSYSSFSEPKTGELFF

J: TRBJ2-7
V: TRBV6-5
CDR3: CASREIGNYEQYF

J: TRBJ2-1
V: TRBV5-5
CDR3: CASSLELSSYNEQFF

J: TRBJ2-1
V: TRBV5-4
CDR3: CASSFTGQGYNEQFF

J: TRBJ2-3
V: TRBV6-6
CDR3: CTSKGSTDTQYF

J: TRBJ1-1
V: TRBV30
CDR3: CAWRGGGTEAFF

J: TRBJ2-1
V: TRBV11-2
CDR3: CATGQGYNEQFF

J: TRBJ2-6
V: TRBV13
CDR3: CATSFLDGSGANVLTF

J: TRBJ2-6
V: TRBV11-2
CDR3: CASSKTGVISRTNVLTF

J: TRBJ1-5
V: TRBV6-2/TRBV6-3
CDR3: CASRAGQLVNQPQHF

J: TRBJ2-7
V: TRBV10-2
CDR3: CASSGFEYEQYF